Described below is a single TCR beta chain sequence and its context. Antigen: not known. Germline CDR1 reads LNHDA; CDR2 reads SQIVND (reference sequence). This CDR3 is 15 amino acids long. V lost 2 bases, J lost 2 bases, and 12 bases lay in between. The sample comes from a study of T cells in tuberculosis. The study's findings and limits: GMM-specific TCRs were nearer to active tuberculosis alpha repertoires, suggesting expansion.

Profiled with immunoSEQ multiplex PCR; TCRdb holds only in-frame clones, not every one. Of under 50,000 clones in the sample, nearly 97% are singletons; the top ten hold about 3.7%. The specimen sequenced was PBMCs. The gene calls are TRBV19 and TRBJ1-1, with a weak D call TRBD1 (6 bases). This receptor was identified in a donor between 10 and 35 years old with latent tuberculosis or without tuberculosis infection. The CDR3 loop is CASSISRQANTEAFF. For the CDR3, the DNA is TGTGCCAGTAGTATATCGCGACAGGCAAACACTGAAGCTTTCTTT.